A selection of T cell receptor beta chains follows, all from one sample in a study of shared clonotypes between healthy human individuals. The repertoire was sequenced with immunoSEQ multiplex PCR; TCRdb's copy has only in-frame clones and lacks some. The sample holds about 520,000 clones; roughly 80% are singletons and the top ten take approximately 12%. Sequenced sample: PBMCs. All receptors come from a woman aged 40 to 49 in good health. Some clones in this sample may be carry-over from other donors' samples. Each CDR3 is given with its conserved first and last residue. The D gene is left open where the match is weak. For some rows the clone size is stated as once, few or many, or as a class when expanded; others skip it.

v_gene	j_gene	abundance	d_gene	CDR3nt	CDR3aa
TRBV13	TRBJ2-7	NA	NA	TGTGCCAGCAGCTTCCCAGGGAAGGGCTACGAGCAGTACTTC	CASSFPGKGYEQYF
TRBV9	TRBJ2-7	NA	TRBD1	TGTGCCAGCAGCGCACAGGGGGCATCCTACGAGCAGTACTTC	CASSAQGASYEQYF
TRBV6-1	TRBJ1-2	few	TRBD1	TGTGCCAGCAGCCCGGGACAGCCCACCTATGGCTACACCTTC	CASSPGQPTYGYTF
TRBV7-8	TRBJ2-7	NA	TRBD1	TGTGCCAGCAGCTTACTGGACAGGGGCTACGAGCAGTACTTC	CASSLLDRGYEQYF
TRBV11-3	TRBJ2-1	NA	NA	TGTGCCAGCAGCCAAGACGGGAGCTCCTACAATGAGCAGTTCTTC	CASSQDGSSYNEQFF
TRBV10-1	TRBJ1-5	NA	TRBD1	TGCGCCAGCACCAATCCCGGACAGGAGACGCCCCAGCATTTT	CASTNPGQETPQHF
TRBV19	TRBJ1-3	NA	NA	TGTGCCAGTATGAGGGGCTCTGGAAACACCATATATTTT	CASMRGSGNTIYF
TRBV19	TRBJ1-5	NA	NA	TGTGCCAGTACCCCACAGGGTTATAGCAATCAGCCCCAGCATTTT	CASTPQGYSNQPQHF
TRBV5-1	TRBJ2-1	NA	TRBD2	TGCGCCAGCAGCTTCGCTAGCGGGAACACATACAATGAGCAGTTCTTC	CASSFASGNTYNEQFF
TRBV19	TRBJ2-7	NA	TRBD1	TGTGCCAGTAGCCTCGGGACAGGGGTCGACGAGCAGTACTTC	CASSLGTGVDEQYF
TRBV6-1	TRBJ1-1	NA	NA	TGTGCCAGCATGAGGGAAGTGGGCACTGAAGCTTTCTTT	CASMREVGTEAFF
TRBV28	TRBJ1-1	NA	NA	TGTGCCAGCAGCCGATTTCCGGGGGCCGGGGACACTGAAGCTTTCTTT	CASSRFPGAGDTEAFF
TRBV15	TRBJ1-4	NA	NA	TGTGCCACCAGCAGAGATTTACAGGCAACTAATGAAAAACTGTTTTTT	CATSRDLQATNEKLFF
TRBV30	TRBJ1-1	NA	TRBD1	TGTGCCTGGAGCCTGGACAGGGTGAACACTGAAGCTTTCTTT	CAWSLDRVNTEAFF
TRBV11-3	TRBJ2-5	NA	NA	TGTGCCAGCAGCCCTGGACACGGGGAGACCCAGTACTTC	CASSPGHGETQYF
TRBV5-6	TRBJ2-7	NA	TRBD1	TGTGCCAGCAGCCCCTACGGCAGACAGGGTCAGCAGTACTTC	CASSPYGRQGQQYF
TRBV11-2	TRBJ1-2	few	NA	TGTGCCAGCAGCTTAGTCGGAGGTTGGAACTATGGCTACACCTTC	CASSLVGGWNYGYTF
TRBV28	TRBJ2-7	NA	TRBD1	TGTGCCAGCAGTTCGACAGGGCCCTACGAGCAGTACTTC	CASSSTGPYEQYF
TRBV19	TRBJ2-1	NA	TRBD1	TGTGCCAGTAGTCCAGGGACAGGGCTCGATGAGCAGTTCTTC	CASSPGTGLDEQFF
TRBV28	TRBJ2-7	NA	NA	TGTGCCAGCACCGGCAGCCTCTACGAGCAGTACTTC	CASTGSLYEQYF
TRBV15	TRBJ1-1	NA	NA	TGTGCCACCAGCAGAGAACAGGGTAATGAAGCTTTCTTT	CATSREQGNEAFF
TRBV30	TRBJ1-5	few	NA	TGTGCCTGGAGTCAGGGGAGTGGTGGTCAGCCCCAGCATTTT	CAWSQGSGGQPQHF
TRBV11-1	TRBJ2-7	NA	TRBD2	TGTGCCAGCAGCCACTCGTCTAGCGGCATCTACGAGCAGTACTTC	CASSHSSSGIYEQYF
TRBV5-6	TRBJ2-7	NA	NA	TGTGCCAGCAGCTTGCGGGGGTTTGGTTACGAGCAGTACTTC	CASSLRGFGYEQYF
TRBV7-9	TRBJ2-3	NA	NA	TGTGCCAGCAGCTTAGGGTTGGAGGGACCGATCAGAGATACGCAGTATTTT	CASSLGLEGPIRDTQYF
TRBV19	TRBJ2-7	NA	TRBD1	TGTGCCAGTAGGGGGACAGGGGTGCACGAGCAGTACTTC	CASRGTGVHEQYF
TRBV11-2	TRBJ1-4	many	NA	TGTGCCAGCAGCTCGAGCCGGGTCGATGAAAAACTGTTTTTT	CASSSSRVDEKLFF
TRBV28	TRBJ1-3	NA	NA	TGTGCCAGCAGTTTAATCCAGTCCTCTGGAAACACCATATATTTT	CASSLIQSSGNTIYF
TRBV7-8	TRBJ2-7	NA	NA	TGTGCCAGCAGCTTAGCTACAGGAGAGGACGAGCAGTACTTC	CASSLATGEDEQYF
TRBV6-5	TRBJ2-3	NA	NA	TGTGCCAGCAGTTACGTCGGAAGGGGCGATACGCAGTATTTT	CASSYVGRGDTQYF
TRBV4-3	TRBJ2-1	NA	NA	TGCGCCAGCAGCCAACAGACTAGGAATGAGCAGTTCTTC	CASSQQTRNEQFF
TRBV7-6	TRBJ1-2	NA	NA	TGTGCCAGCAGCTTATTTCAGAGAAACTATGGCTACACCTTC	CASSLFQRNYGYTF
TRBV5-6	TRBJ2-7	NA	NA	TGTGCCAGCAGCCCCGAACCTTACGAGCAGTACTTC	CASSPEPYEQYF
TRBV6-4	TRBJ1-1	NA	TRBD1	TGTGCCAGCAGTGACACAGGGGGCGCGAACACTGAAGCTTTCTTT	CASSDTGGANTEAFF
TRBV19	TRBJ2-1	NA	TRBD2	TGTGCCAGTAGGGGGTGGGTAGCGGGAAACAATGAGCAGTTCTTC	CASRGWVAGNNEQFF